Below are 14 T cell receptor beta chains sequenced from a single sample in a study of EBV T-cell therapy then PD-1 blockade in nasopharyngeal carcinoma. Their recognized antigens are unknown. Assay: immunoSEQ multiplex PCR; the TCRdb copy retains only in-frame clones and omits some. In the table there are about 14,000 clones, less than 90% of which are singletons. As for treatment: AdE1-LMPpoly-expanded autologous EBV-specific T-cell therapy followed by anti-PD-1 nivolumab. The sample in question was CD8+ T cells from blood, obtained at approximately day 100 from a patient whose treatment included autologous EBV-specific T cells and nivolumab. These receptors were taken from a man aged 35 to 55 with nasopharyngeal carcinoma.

CDR3 DNA: TGTGCCAGCAGCAGGGACAGACAAGAGACCCAGTACTTC. Translation gives CASSRDRQETQYF. The chain uses TRBV5-8 and TRBJ2-5, with 7 nucleotides matching TRBD1. Per the germline V gene, CDR1 is SGHTS and CDR2 is YDEGEE. The length of the CDR3 is 13 residues. V was pared by 4 bases and J by 2 bases, with 2 bases of the junction left unmatched.

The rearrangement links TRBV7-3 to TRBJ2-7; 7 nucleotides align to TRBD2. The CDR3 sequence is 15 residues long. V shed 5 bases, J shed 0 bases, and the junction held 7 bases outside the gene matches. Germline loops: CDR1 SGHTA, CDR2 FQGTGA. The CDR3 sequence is CASSPRGVSSYEQYF. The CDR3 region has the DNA TGTGCCAGCAGCCCCCGGGGGGTTAGCTCCTACGAGCAGTACTTC.

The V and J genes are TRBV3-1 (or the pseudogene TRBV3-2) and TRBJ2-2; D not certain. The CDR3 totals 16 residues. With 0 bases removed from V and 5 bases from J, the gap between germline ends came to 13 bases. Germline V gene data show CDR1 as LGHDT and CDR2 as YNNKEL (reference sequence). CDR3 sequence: CASSQDRKGNTGELFF. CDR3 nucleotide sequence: TGTGCCAGCAGCCAAGATAGAAAAGGGAATACCGGGGAGCTGTTTTTT.

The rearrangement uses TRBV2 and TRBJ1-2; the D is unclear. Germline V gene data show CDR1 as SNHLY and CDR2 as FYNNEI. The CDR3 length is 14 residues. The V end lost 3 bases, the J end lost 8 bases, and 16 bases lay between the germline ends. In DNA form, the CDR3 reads TGTGCCAGCAGTGAGAAGGGAGGACGTGGCGGCTACACCTTC. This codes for CASSEKGGRGGYTF.

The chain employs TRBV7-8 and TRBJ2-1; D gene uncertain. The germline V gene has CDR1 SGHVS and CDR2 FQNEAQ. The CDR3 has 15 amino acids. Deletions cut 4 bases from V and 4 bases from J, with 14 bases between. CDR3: CASSWTGLSYNEQFF. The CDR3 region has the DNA TGTGCCAGCAGCTGGACCGGGCTGTCATACAATGAGCAGTTCTTC.

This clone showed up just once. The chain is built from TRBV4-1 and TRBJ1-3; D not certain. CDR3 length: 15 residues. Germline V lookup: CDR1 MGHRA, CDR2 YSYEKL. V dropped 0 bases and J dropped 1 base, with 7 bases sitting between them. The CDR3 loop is CASSQDGRSGNTIYF. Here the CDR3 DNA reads TGCGCCAGCAGCCAAGATGGTCGGTCTGGAAACACCATATATTTT.

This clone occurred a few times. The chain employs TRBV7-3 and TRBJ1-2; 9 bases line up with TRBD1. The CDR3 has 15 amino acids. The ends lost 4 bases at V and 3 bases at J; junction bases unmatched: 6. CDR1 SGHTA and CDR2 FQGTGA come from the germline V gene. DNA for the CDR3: TGTGCCAGCAGCTCCTACTGGACAGGGGACTATGGCTACACCTTC. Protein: CASSSYWTGDYGYTF.

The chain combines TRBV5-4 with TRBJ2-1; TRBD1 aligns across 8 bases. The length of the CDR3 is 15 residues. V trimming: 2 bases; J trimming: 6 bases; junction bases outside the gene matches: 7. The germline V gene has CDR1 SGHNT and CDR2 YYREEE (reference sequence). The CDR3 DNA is TGTGCCAGCAGCTTTCGTGGACAGGGCCTCAATGAGCAGTTCTTC. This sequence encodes CASSFRGQGLNEQFF.

For the CDR3, the DNA is TGTGCCAGCAGCCACAAGGGGGGGGTGTCCGGGGAGCTGTTTTTT. It encodes CASSHKGGVSGELFF. J is TRBJ2-2 and V is TRBV7-6, with D tentatively TRBD2 (7 bases). Looked up from germline, CDR1 is SGHVS and CDR2 is FNYEAQ. V was clipped by 5 bases and J by 6 bases, with 16 bases between them. CDR3 length: 15 residues.

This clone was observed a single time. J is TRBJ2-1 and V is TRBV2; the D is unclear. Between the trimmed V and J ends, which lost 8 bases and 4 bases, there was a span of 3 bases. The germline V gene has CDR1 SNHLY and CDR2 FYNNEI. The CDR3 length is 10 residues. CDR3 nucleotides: TGTGCCAGCTTATACAATGAGCAGTTCTTC. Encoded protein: CASLYNEQFF.

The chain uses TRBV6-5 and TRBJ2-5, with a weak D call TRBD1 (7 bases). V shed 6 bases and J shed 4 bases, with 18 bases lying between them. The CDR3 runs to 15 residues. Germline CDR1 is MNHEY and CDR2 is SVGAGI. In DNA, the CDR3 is TGTGCCAGCAGCCGCGGAGGGGGCACAGGAGAGACCCAGTACTTC. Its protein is CASSRGGGTGETQYF.

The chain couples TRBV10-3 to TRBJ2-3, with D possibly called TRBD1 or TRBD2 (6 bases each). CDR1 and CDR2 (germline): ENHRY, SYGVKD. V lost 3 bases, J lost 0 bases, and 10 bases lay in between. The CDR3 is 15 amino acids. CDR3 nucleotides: TGTGCCATCAGTGAATCGGGGGCGAGCACAGATACGCAGTATTTT. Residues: CAISESGASTDTQYF.

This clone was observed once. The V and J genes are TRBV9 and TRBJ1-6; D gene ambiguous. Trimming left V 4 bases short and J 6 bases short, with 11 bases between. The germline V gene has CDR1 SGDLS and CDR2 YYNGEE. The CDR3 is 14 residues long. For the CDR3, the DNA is TGTGCCAGCAGCATTATACCGGGTAATTCACCCCTCCACTTT. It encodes CASSIIPGNSPLHF.

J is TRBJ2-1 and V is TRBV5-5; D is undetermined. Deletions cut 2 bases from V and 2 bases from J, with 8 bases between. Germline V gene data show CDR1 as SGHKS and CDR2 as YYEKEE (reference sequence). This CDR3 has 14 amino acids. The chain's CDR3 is CASSLQATYNEQFF. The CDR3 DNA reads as TGTGCCAGCAGCTTACAAGCCACCTACAATGAGCAGTTCTTC.